Shown below are 18 T cell receptor beta chains from a single sample sequenced in a study of a mutant IDH1 vaccine in newly diagnosed glioma. The antigens these receptors bind are not known. Here immunoSEQ multiplex PCR was the method, and the copy in TCRdb shows in-frame clones only, minus some. The sample has 41,000 or so clones; 80% to 90% are singletons. Time point specified: week 35, safety follow-up. Mutant IDH1 20-mer peptide, at 300 ug, made up each vaccine dose, with topical imiquimod. The sample consisted of PBMCs, taken from a glioma patient whose treatment included an IDH1 peptide vaccine. Every receptor here comes from a man aged 35 to 55 with glioma.

The genes are TRBV18 and TRBJ1-1, with no clear D. Looked up from germline, CDR1 is KGHSH and CDR2 is LQKENI. V lost 2 bases and J lost 0, with 7 bases in between. This CDR3 has 14 residues. CDR3 residues: CASSPLAVNTEAFF. Written as DNA, the CDR3 is TGTGCCAGCTCACCATTGGCGGTGAACACTGAAGCTTTCTTT.

The CDR3 DNA follows: TGTGCCTGGAGTGCAACCAGGGGGCCGGGAACCGGGGAGCTGTTTTTT. Translated, it gives CAWSATRGPGTGELFF. V and J are TRBV30 and TRBJ2-2; 8 bases agree with TRBD1. With 1 base clipped from V and 5 bases from J, the junction kept 9 bases outside the gene matches. This CDR3 spans 16 amino acids. CDR1 GTSNPN and CDR2 SVGIG come from the germline V gene (reference sequence).

The gene calls are TRBV5-1 and TRBJ2-5; D ambiguous. This CDR3 region has 12 residues. Per germline, CDR1 SGHRS and CDR2 YFSETQ. Trimming took 1 base from V and 5 from J, leaving 6 bases between them. Here the CDR3 reads CASSLTRETQYF. In DNA form, the CDR3 reads TGCGCCAGCAGCTTGACCCGGGAGACCCAGTACTTC. The variable domain in full, with the rest retrieved from reference TRBV5-1 and TRBJ2-5, is KAGVTQTPRYLIKTRGQQVTLSCSPISGHRSVSWYQQTPGQGLQFLFEYFSETQRNKGNFPGRFSGRQFSNSRSEMNVSTLELGDSALYLCASSLTRETQYFGPGTRLLVL.

The chain employs TRBV2 and TRBJ2-1; D might be TRBD1 (6 bases). This CDR3 is built from 15 residues. Germline CDR1 reads SNHLY; CDR2 reads FYNNEI. V lost 0 bases and J lost 3, with 9 bases in between. The CDR3 loop is CASSEARGVYNEQFF. The CDR3 DNA is TGTGCCAGCAGTGAAGCCAGGGGAGTCTACAATGAGCAGTTCTTC.

In its sample, this clone was seen a few times. Here the CDR3 reads CASSDSGSSEQYF. The CDR3 DNA follows: TGTGCCAGCAGCGATAGCGGGAGTAGCGAGCAGTACTTC. This chain connects TRBV9 to TRBJ2-7; 9 bases align to TRBD2. This CDR3 spans 13 amino acids. After removal of 3 bases from V and 6 bases from J, the junction contained 4 bases not matched to a gene. CDR1 SGDLS and CDR2 YYNGEE come from the germline V gene.

The chain links TRBV6-1 to TRBJ1-4, with TRBD1 as a possible D gene (5 bases). CDR3 length: 15 amino acids. The V and J ends lost 4 bases and 3 bases respectively, with 12 bases between them. Looked up from germline, CDR1 is MNHNS and CDR2 is SASEGT. The CDR3 is CASSATGGPNEKLFF. CDR3 nucleotides: TGTGCCAGCAGTGCAACAGGAGGGCCTAATGAAAAACTGTTTTTT.

The chain carries TRBV7-2 and TRBJ1-5; TRBD1 agrees at 10 bases. Per the germline V gene, CDR1 is SGHTA and CDR2 is FQGNSA. The CDR3 is 15 amino acids. With 1 base clipped from V and 5 bases from J, the junction kept 2 bases outside the gene matches. The CDR3: CASSLVGQGYQPQHF. The DNA for the CDR3 is TGTGCCAGCAGCTTAGTGGGACAGGGGTATCAGCCCCAGCATTTT.

The chain is built from TRBV7-9 and TRBJ2-2, with D possibly TRBD2 on 6 matching bases. Per the germline V gene, CDR1 is SEHNR and CDR2 is FQNEAQ (reference sequence). CDR3 size: 16 residues. V lost 2 bases, J lost 5 bases, and 15 bases lay in between. CDR3 protein: CASSLSYGSNTGELFF. Written as DNA, the CDR3 is TGTGCCAGCAGCTTAAGTTACGGGAGTAATACCGGGGAGCTGTTTTTT.

V is TRBV27 and J is TRBJ2-1; D is unclear. This CDR3 is built from 16 residues. V dropped 2 bases and J dropped 0 bases, with 11 bases sitting between them. Germline CDR1 reads MNHEY; CDR2 reads SMNVEV (reference sequence). CDR3 amino acids: CASSLVGFSSYNEQFF. Written as DNA, the CDR3 is TGTGCCAGCAGTTTAGTAGGGTTTAGCTCCTACAATGAGCAGTTCTTC.

This rearrangement joins TRBV28 to TRBJ1-5; possibly TRBD1 for D (6 bases). Per the germline V gene, CDR1 is MDHEN and CDR2 is SYDVKM. V was shortened by 3 bases and J by 11 bases, with 14 bases between the two germline ends. This CDR3 comprises 13 residues. CDR3 bases: TGTGCCAGCAGTTTGGAGGGGGGGCTAGCCCAGCATTTT. Translating gives CASSLEGGLAQHF.

The chain is built from TRBV6-1 and TRBJ1-5, with D tentatively TRBD1 (5 bases). The CDR3 sequence is 14 residues long. CDR1 is MNHNS, CDR2 SASEGT, per germline. V was clipped by 6 bases and J by 1 base, with 10 bases between them. Written as DNA, the CDR3 is TGTGCCAGCAGGACGGGGGTAAGCAATCAGCCCCAGCATTTT. This gives the protein CASRTGVSNQPQHF.

The V and J genes are TRBV5-1 and TRBJ1-3; no definite D call. V was clipped by 4 bases and J by 0 bases, with 11 bases between them. The CDR3 has 15 amino acids. Germline assignment: CDR1 SGHRS and CDR2 YFSETQ. This CDR3 reads CASSLSGSSGNTIYF. CDR3 bases: TGCGCCAGCAGCCTATCGGGGAGCTCTGGAAACACCATATATTTT.

This sequence joins TRBV13 and TRBJ2-7; D gene ambiguous. The CDR3 runs 12 residues. CDR1 is PRHDT and CDR2 is FYEKMQ in the germline V gene (reference sequence). V lost 2 bases and J lost 2, with 4 bases in between. The CDR3 loop is CASSLKAYEQYF. In nucleotides, the CDR3 is TGTGCCAGCAGCTTAAAGGCCTACGAGCAGTACTTC. The variable domain in full, with the rest retrieved from reference TRBV13 and TRBJ2-7, is AAGVIQSPRHLIKEKRETATLKCYPIPRHDTVYWYQQGPGQDPQFLISFYEKMQSDKGSIPDRFSAQQFSDYHSELNMSSLELGDSALYFCASSLKAYEQYFGPGTRLTVT.

The chain carries TRBV11-3 and TRBJ2-3; TRBD2 aligns across 11 bases. The ends lost 6 bases at V and 2 bases at J; junction bases unmatched: 7. This CDR3 is 16 amino acids long. Looked up from germline, CDR1 is SGHNT and CDR2 is YENEEA. The CDR3 coding sequence is TGTGCCAGCAGTACCATTAGCGGGGGGGACACAGATACGCAGTATTTT. It is translated as CASSTISGGDTDTQYF.

The V call is TRBV9, the J call TRBJ2-3, with D possibly matching TRBD2 (5 bases). This CDR3 is 15 amino acids long. Trimming removed 0 bases at V and 2 bases at J, with 10 bases between. CDR1 is SGDLS, CDR2 YYNGEE, per germline. In nucleotides, the CDR3 is TGTGCCAGCAGCGTAGAGGGAGCGGACACAGATACGCAGTATTTT. Its translation is CASSVEGADTDTQYF.

The J gene is TRBJ2-2, the V gene TRBV5-1, with TRBD2 identical over 8 bases. The CDR3 is 16 residues long. CDR1 is SGHRS, CDR2 YFSETQ, per germline. After removal of 4 bases from V and 7 bases from J, the junction contained 12 bases not matched to a gene. CDR3: CASSPHHGRAVGELFF. The CDR3 DNA is TGCGCCAGCAGCCCCCACCACGGGAGGGCCGTCGGGGAGCTGTTTTTT.

V is TRBV6-1 and J is TRBJ2-6; tentatively, D is TRBD2 (6 bases). Germline V gene lookup returns CDR1 MNHNS and CDR2 SASEGT. There are 16 residues in the CDR3. V was shortened by 1 base and J by 2 bases, with 9 bases between the two germline ends. CDR3 loop: CASSEVGGTGANVLTF. In DNA, the CDR3 is TGTGCCAGCAGTGAAGTGGGAGGAACTGGGGCCAACGTCCTGACTTTC.

The chain combines TRBV18 with TRBJ2-3; tentatively, D is TRBD1 (6 bases). Germline V gene data show CDR1 as KGHSH and CDR2 as LQKENI. The CDR3 contains 14 residues. V lost 8 bases, J lost 3 bases, and 15 bases lay in between. The CDR3 region is CASHAGARTDTQYF. The CDR3 bases are TGTGCCAGCCACGCAGGGGCTCGGACAGATACGCAGTATTTT.